This T cell receptor (beta chain) originates from a study of OX40 agonist ivuxolimab in advanced cancers. On this clone: No antigen is known for it.

Generated by immunoSEQ multiplex PCR, the TCRdb table keeps only in-frame clones and is missing some. Of about 84,000 clones in the sample, roughly 89% were seen once. The CDR3 length is 12 residues. Germline loops: CDR1 MDHEN, CDR2 SYDVKM. V was shortened by 1 base and J by 10 bases, with 8 bases between the two germline ends. The study, taken as a whole, reports: The specificity for antigen of the expanded peripheral T cells was not determined.

The sequencing used CD4+ or CD8+ T cells sorted from blood, collected in a trial of the OX40 agonist ivuxolimab. V usage is TRBV28 and J usage is TRBJ2-1; D gene ambiguous. The receptor comes from an adult with an advanced solid tumor such as melanoma, head and neck, liver or kidney cancer. The CDR3 bases are TGTGCCAGCAGTTTATCACTTTCAGAGCAGTTCTTC. It yields the protein CASSLSLSEQFF.